Shown below are 4 T cell receptor beta chains from a single sample sequenced in a study of beta chain features in type 1 diabetes. Expressed TCRB transcripts were sequenced because the entire RNA isolate underwent reverse transcription. The assay was immunoSEQ multiplex PCR, and TCRdb's table has in-frame clones only and misses some. The sample lists around 500,000 clones, 30% occurring once. Sequencing was carried out using naive CD4+ T cells from blood. These receptors came from a man aged 18 to 29 in good health.

The chain carries TRBV7-2 and TRBJ1-1; D not certain. CDR1 and CDR2 (germline): SGHTA, FQGNSA. Trimming removed 2 bases at V and 2 bases at J, with 6 bases between. There are 13 residues in the CDR3. The DNA of the CDR3 is TGTGCCAGCAGCTTACAGGCCAACACTGAAGCTTTCTTT. It specifies CASSLQANTEAFF.

V gene TRBV30 combines with J gene TRBJ2-1, with 13 positions matching TRBD2. The CDR3 consists of 14 residues. V gave up 4 bases and J gave up 10 bases; unmatched junction bases: 7. The V gene's germline CDR1 is GTSNPN and CDR2 SVGIG (reference sequence). Here the CDR3 reads CAWTGLAGEREQFF. The CDR3 DNA reads as TGTGCCTGGACAGGACTAGCGGGAGAACGGGAGCAGTTCTTC.

The gene calls are TRBV6-5 and TRBJ2-3; D might be TRBD1 or TRBD2, each matching 5 bases. This CDR3 is built from 14 residues. V was trimmed by 8 bases and J by 2 bases, leaving 14 bases between them. CDR1 and CDR2 (germline): MNHEY, SVGAGI. The CDR3 DNA sequence: TGTGCCAGCCGGGACGCCGCTTCCACAGATACGCAGTATTTT. It is translated as CASRDAASTDTQYF.

V gene TRBV6-6 combines with J gene TRBJ2-3, with 11 bases that match TRBD2. Germline loops: CDR1 MNHNY, CDR2 SVGAGI (reference sequence). After removal of 6 bases from V and 9 bases from J, the junction contained 5 bases not matched to a gene. This CDR3 is built from 13 residues. CDR3 coding DNA: TGTGCCAGCAGGCAGGGACTAGCGGCGACGCAGTATTTT. It codes for CASRQGLAATQYF.